This T cell receptor beta chain was identified in a study of shared clonotypes between healthy human individuals. V lost 6 bases, J lost 4 bases, and 14 bases stayed unmatched. This CDR3 spans 16 amino acids. In germline, CDR1 is MDHEN, CDR2 SYDVKM. CD45RO-negative cells were positively selected for CCR7, leaving out terminally differentiated effector memory CD45RA+ cells. The assay was immunoSEQ multiplex PCR, and TCRdb's table has in-frame clones only and misses some. This sample carries around 2,100,000 clones, around 96% of them seen once, and the ten largest clones take 0.95% to 1.5%. General study results and limits: Naive CD4 clonotype sharing across a few donors was about 5.3%.

This clone was observed a few times. Its target is not known. Sequenced sample: naive CD8+ T cells sorted from blood. The chain employs TRBV28 and TRBJ1-2; the match to TRBD1 covers 7 bases. This receptor was obtained from a man between 18 and 35 years old in good health. In nucleotides, the CDR3 is TGTGCCAGCAGCCCACTGGTATCGGGACAGAGCTATGGCTACACCTTC. This sequence encodes CASSPLVSGQSYGYTF.